This TCR beta chain came from a study of cytomegalovirus exposure and HLA in healthy donors. This CDR3 is 15 amino acids long. V was shortened by 3 bases and J by 2 bases, with 13 bases between the two germline ends. CDR1 and CDR2 (germline): GTSNPN, SVGIG (reference sequence). In the PCR, 60 Vbeta and 13 Jbeta primers were used. Sequencing was performed with immunoSEQ multiplex PCR; in TCRdb, only in-frame clones are kept and a portion is missing. The data show 90,000 to 150,000 clones, 75% to 80% seen once. This clonotype originated in a woman under 40 in good health and CMV-seropositive. Sequences were obtained from PBMCs. The chain couples TRBV30 to TRBJ2-2, with a possible D match to TRBD1 (5 bases). The CDR3: CAWRFRDRNTGELFF. The CDR3 DNA follows: TGTGCCTGGAGATTCCGCGACAGAAACACCGGGGAGCTGTTTTTT.